The 31 T cell receptor beta chains below were found in one sample sequenced in a study of control samples from healthy donors and cancer patients. Libraries were prepared by immunoSEQ multiplex PCR; TCRdb keeps only in-frame clonotypes and omits some of them. This sample carries 150,000 or so clones, about 94% of them seen once, and the ten largest clones take approximately 0.7%. The sequencing sample was made of blood. The source is a woman in her 30s in good health.

The chain joins TRBV19 to TRBJ1-5; 9 bases agree with TRBD1. J was trimmed by 4 bases and V by 11 bases; bases with no gene match: 6. Germline lookup yields CDR1 LNHDA and CDR2 SQIVND (reference sequence). CDR3 size: 13 residues. CDR3: CAGGTGWNQPQHF. The CDR3 DNA follows: TGTGCCGGAGGGACAGGGTGGAATCAGCCCCAGCATTTT. Variable domain in full (rest from reference TRBV19 and TRBJ1-5): DGGITQSPKYLFRKEGQNVTLSCEQNLNHDAMYWYRQDPGQGLRLIYYSQIVNDFQKGDIAEGYSVSREKKESFPLTVTSAQKNPTAFYLCAGGTGWNQPQHFGDGTRLSIL.

The chain carries TRBV7-9 and TRBJ2-5; D remains unclear. The CDR3 has 15 amino acids. Per germline, CDR1 SEHNR and CDR2 FQNEAQ (reference sequence). V was clipped by 5 bases and J by 0 bases, with 13 bases between them. For the CDR3, the DNA is TGTGCCAGCAGCCTTACGCCAAAGTACCAAGAGACCCAGTACTTC. It encodes CASSLTPKYQETQYF.

The CDR3 DNA follows: TGTGCCAGCAGTGTAACAATCCGCGGGAGTACCGGGGAGCTGTTTTTT. It codes for CASSVTIRGSTGELFF. V is TRBV2 and J is TRBJ2-2; 7 bases are a match to TRBD2. The CDR3 is made up of 16 amino acids. Trimming at V came to 4 bases and at J to 5 bases, leaving 10 bases not matched to a gene. Germline-derived CDR1 and CDR2 are SNHLY and FYNNEI.

This chain links TRBV20-1 with TRBJ1-6; 8 nucleotides align to TRBD1. Germline V gene sequence: CDR1 DFQATT, CDR2 SNEGSKA (reference sequence). The CDR3 is 10 amino acids. V shed 5 bases, J shed 17 bases, and the junction held 5 bases outside the gene matches. The CDR3 sequence: CSARRGQFHF. The DNA for the CDR3 is TGCAGTGCTCGCAGGGGGCAGTTCCACTTT.

The chain combines TRBV6-5 with TRBJ2-5; 7 bases align to TRBD1. CDR3 length equals 16 residues. The germline V gene has CDR1 MNHEY and CDR2 SVGAGI. J gave up 5 bases and V 4 bases, and 13 bases lay outside the gene matches. In DNA form, the CDR3 reads TGTGCCAGCAGTTCCGACAGGGTCACTCCCTGGGAGACCCAGTACTTC. Its protein product is CASSSDRVTPWETQYF.

The chain carries TRBV5-8 and TRBJ1-6, with 12 bases fitting TRBD1. Germline loops: CDR1 SGHTS, CDR2 YDEGEE. V lost 3 bases, J lost 10 bases, and 5 bases stayed unmatched. The CDR3 has 15 amino acids. The CDR3 sequence: CASSSGTGGWSPLHF. The CDR3 DNA is TGTGCCAGCAGCTCCGGGACAGGGGGCTGGTCACCCCTCCACTTT.

The chain is built from TRBV6-5 and TRBJ1-1; 8 positions match TRBD1. CDR3 length: 13 amino acids. Looked up from germline, CDR1 is MNHEY and CDR2 is SVGAGI. V shed 3 bases, J shed 4 bases, and the junction held 1 base outside the gene matches. Here the CDR3 DNA reads TGTGCCAGCAGTTATACAGGGGGCACTGAAGCTTTCTTT. Encoded protein: CASSYTGGTEAFF.

In this sample, this clone turned up once. The rearrangement joins TRBV9 to TRBJ2-2, with 10 bases lining up with TRBD2. The CDR3 covers 16 residues. Germline V CDR1 and CDR2: SGDLS, YYNGEE. V gave up 4 bases and J gave up 4 bases; unmatched junction bases: 7. This chain's CDR3 is CASSPSGGGSTGELFF. DNA for the CDR3: TGTGCCAGCAGCCCTAGCGGGGGAGGGAGCACCGGGGAGCTGTTTTTT.

The CDR3 nucleotides read TGTGCCAGCAGCGCCTGGACGGGGGGTAATCAGCCCCAGCATTTT. Translated, it gives CASSAWTGGNQPQHF. The chain employs TRBV6-5 and TRBJ1-5, with D perhaps TRBD1 (5 bases). Per the germline V gene, CDR1 is MNHEY and CDR2 is SVGAGI. V shed 6 bases and J shed 4 bases, with 16 bases lying between them. This CDR3 spans 15 amino acids.

The chain links TRBV2 to TRBJ1-4, with TRBD1 matching 7 bases. Trimming removed 5 bases from V and 6 bases from J; junction bases left unmatched: 6. This CDR3 is built from 14 residues. Germline V gene data show CDR1 as SNHLY and CDR2 as FYNNEI. The CDR3 DNA sequence: TGTGCCAGCAGTCACAGGGGAGAGGATGAAAAACTGTTTTTT. Translating it yields CASSHRGEDEKLFF.

A word on this clone: The junction departs from the called germline gene at one end, perhaps through a read error. The rearrangement joins TRBV15 to TRBJ2-3; D gene ambiguous. Germline V gene data show CDR1 as LNHNV and CDR2 as YYDKDF (reference sequence). The CDR3 contains 13 residues. This chain's CDR3 is CATSREEADTQYF. CDR3 coding DNA: TGTGCCACCAGCCGAGAAGAGGCGGATACGCAGTATTTT.

The V gene is TRBV30, the J gene TRBJ1-2; 9 bases align to TRBD1. J gave up 6 bases and V 0 bases, and 5 bases lay outside the gene matches. The CDR3 covers 14 residues. CDR1 and CDR2 from the germline V gene are GTSNPN and SVGIG (reference sequence). DNA for the CDR3: TGTGCCTGGAGTGTTACAGGGGGCGCACATGGCTACACCTTC. This gives the protein CAWSVTGGAHGYTF.

The rearrangement joins TRBV6-6 to TRBJ1-4; D possibly corresponds to TRBD1 (6 bases). From germline, CDR1 is MNHNY and CDR2 SVGAGI (reference sequence). The V end was cut by 3 bases, the J end by 8 bases, with 13 bases between. This CDR3 is 14 amino acids long. CDR3 protein: CASSYRAGDEKLFF. CDR3 nucleotide sequence: TGTGCCAGCAGTTATCGGGCAGGGGACGAAAAACTGTTTTTT.

V and J are TRBV15 and TRBJ2-4, with TRBD1 identical over 8 bases. J gave up 9 bases and V 3 bases, and 7 bases lay outside the gene matches. The CDR3 runs to 14 residues. Looked up from germline, CDR1 is LNHNV and CDR2 is YYDKDF (reference sequence). The CDR3 protein is CATSRRDRQSIQYF. The CDR3 coding sequence is TGTGCCACCAGCAGGCGGGACAGGCAGAGCATTCAGTACTTC. The whole variable domain, remainder taken from reference TRBV15 and TRBJ2-4, is DAMVIQNPRYQVTQFGKPVTLSCSQTLNHNVMYWYQQKSSQAPKLLFHYYDKDFNNEADTPDNFQSRRPNTSFCFLDIRSPGLGDTAMYLCATSRRDRQSIQYFGAGTRLSVL.

V is TRBV11-3 and J is TRBJ2-3, with 7 bases lining up with TRBD1. CDR3 length: 16 residues. CDR1 is SGHNT, CDR2 YENEEA, per germline. V dropped 5 bases and J dropped 3; count of bases not matched to a gene: 11. The CDR3 spells CASSPRRGRGTDTQYF. CDR3 sequence (DNA): TGTGCCAGCAGCCCCCGAAGGGGGCGCGGAACAGATACGCAGTATTTT. The entire variable domain, with the rest obtained from reference TRBV11-3 and TRBJ2-3, is as follows: EAGVVQSPRYKIIEKKQPVAFWCNPISGHNTLYWYLQNLGQGPELLIRYENEEAVDDSQLPKDRFSAERLKGVDSTLKIQPAELGDSAVYLCASSPRRGRGTDTQYFGPGTRLTVL.

The rearrangement links TRBV6-2 or TRBV6-3 to TRBJ2-1, with 7 bases that match TRBD1. The CDR3 consists of 15 residues. The germline V gene has CDR1 MNHEY and CDR2 SVGEGT. V was pared by 5 bases and J by 2 bases, with 6 bases of the junction left unmatched. This chain's CDR3 is CASSGDSPTYNEQFF. CDR3 nucleotide sequence: TGTGCCAGCAGTGGGGACAGCCCAACCTACAATGAGCAGTTCTTC.

This chain joins TRBV28 and TRBJ2-1, with D possibly matching TRBD1 (7 bases). The CDR3 runs to 15 residues. Deletions cut 7 bases from V and 6 bases from J, with 19 bases between. CDR1 is MDHEN, CDR2 SYDVKM, per germline. The CDR3 loop reads CASKTAAQGGNEQFF. The CDR3 coding sequence is TGTGCCAGCAAAACCGCGGCCCAGGGGGGCAATGAGCAGTTCTTC.

V is TRBV6-5 and J is TRBJ2-2; D might be TRBD2 (5 bases). Trimming took off 10 bases at V and 5 bases at J, with 11 bases between the two ends. The CDR3 consists of 12 residues. CDR1 is MNHEY, CDR2 SVGAGI, per germline. CDR3 residues: CATGRGTGELFF. In DNA form, the CDR3 reads TGTGCCACAGGTCGGGGAACCGGGGAGCTGTTTTTT.

The chain couples TRBV6-6 to TRBJ1-1; D possibly corresponds to TRBD1 (5 bases). Germline values: CDR1 MNHNY, CDR2 SVGAGI (reference sequence). CDR3 length: 10 amino acids. The V and J ends lost 10 bases and 8 bases respectively, with 11 bases between them. The CDR3 region has the DNA TGTGCCACCCACGGGGGGGAAGCTTTCTTT. Residues: CATHGGEAFF.

The genes are TRBV3-1 (or the pseudogene TRBV3-2) and TRBJ2-3, with D maybe TRBD2 (5 bases). Trimming took 0 bases from V and 2 from J, leaving 6 bases between them. CDR1 LGHDT and CDR2 YNNKEL come from the germline V gene (reference sequence). This CDR3 has 14 residues. The CDR3 region has the DNA TGTGCCAGCAGCCAAGAGCGGGTCACAGATACGCAGTATTTT. This translates into CASSQERVTDTQYF.

This chain joins TRBV5-1 and TRBJ1-2; D is possibly TRBD1 (5 bases). The CDR3 loop spans 13 amino acids. Germline V CDR1 and CDR2: SGHRS, YFSETQ. V was cut by 1 base and J by 3 bases, with 7 bases left in between. CDR3 region: CASSLRGDYGYTF. The CDR3 DNA sequence: TGCGCCAGCAGCTTGCGAGGGGACTATGGCTACACCTTC.

Worth noting for this clone: Other DNA sequences of this sample code for an identical CDR3. The chain carries TRBV28 and TRBJ2-7, with D possibly being TRBD1 or TRBD2 (5 bases each). The CDR3 has 15 residues. Germline CDR1 is MDHEN and CDR2 is SYDVKM. V was pared by 4 bases and J by 4 bases, with 17 bases between. The CDR3 loop is CASSSPGTGAYEQYF. CDR3 DNA sequence: TGTGCCAGCAGTTCCCCGGGAACCGGGGCTTACGAGCAGTACTTC.

J is TRBJ1-1 and V is TRBV4-1; D is perhaps TRBD1 (5 bases). Germline values: CDR1 MGHRA, CDR2 YSYEKL. The CDR3 runs 14 residues. Trimming took 2 bases from V and 5 from J, leaving 12 bases between them. CDR3 residues: CASSQRAGGTEAFF. The CDR3 DNA is TGCGCCAGCAGCCAACGGGCTGGGGGGACTGAAGCTTTCTTT.

The chain employs TRBV9 and TRBJ2-7; the match to TRBD2 covers 9 bases. The V gene end was trimmed by 3 bases and the J gene end by 3 bases; junction bases not matched to a gene: 4. Germline V gene data show CDR1 as SGDLS and CDR2 as YYNGEE. The CDR3 sequence is 14 residues long. CDR3 DNA: TGTGCCAGCAGCGCGACGACTAGCGGCTACGAGCAGTACTTC. This codes for CASSATTSGYEQYF.

V usage is TRBV7-9 and J usage is TRBJ2-7; maybe TRBD2 (7 bases). Germline V CDR1 and CDR2: SEHNR, FQNEAQ (reference sequence). Trimming stripped 5 bases from V and 5 bases from J, with 19 bases between. The CDR3 spans 15 residues. The CDR3 region has the DNA TGTGCCAGCAGCCCAGAGTGGGGGCTAGCGGACGAGCAGTACTTC. Translated: CASSPEWGLADEQYF.

V and J are TRBV10-3 and TRBJ1-4; 8 bases agree with TRBD1. The germline CDR1 and CDR2 sequences are ENHRY and SYGVKD. CDR3 length equals 13 residues. Trimming at V came to 2 bases and at J to 8 bases, leaving 1 base not matched to a gene. CDR3 protein: CAISEGTGEKLFF. The CDR3 DNA follows: TGTGCCATCAGTGAGGGGACAGGCGAAAAACTGTTTTTT.

The V gene is TRBV11-2, the J gene TRBJ2-1; D is unresolved. V lost 5 bases, J lost 6 bases, and 8 bases lay in between. This CDR3 is built from 12 residues. The germline V gene encodes CDR1 SGHAT and CDR2 FQNNGV. CDR3 amino acids: CASSRWSNEQFF. CDR3 coding DNA: TGTGCCAGCAGCAGATGGAGCAATGAGCAGTTCTTC.

The rearrangement joins TRBV5-6 to TRBJ2-7; the match to TRBD2 covers 9 bases. In germline, CDR1 is SGHDT, CDR2 YYEEEE. V lost 4 bases, J lost 0 bases, and 5 bases stayed unmatched. This CDR3 spans 15 amino acids. The CDR3 sequence is CASSKGAGGSYEQYF. DNA for the CDR3: TGTGCCAGCAGCAAAGGAGCGGGAGGCTCCTACGAGCAGTACTTC.

The chain joins TRBV24-1 to TRBJ2-7; TRBD2 agrees at 12 bases. CDR1 is KGHDR and CDR2 is SFDVKD in the germline V gene. V shed 12 bases, J shed 3 bases, and the junction held 14 bases outside the gene matches. The CDR3 sequence is 16 residues long. CDR3 in DNA: TGTGCCCGCCGGAGGACTAGCGGGGCCGATTTCTACGAGCAGTACTTC. Translation gives CARRRTSGADFYEQYF.

V usage is TRBV12-3 or TRBV12-4 and J usage is TRBJ2-1; D remains ambiguous. V lost 5 bases, J lost 6 bases, and 8 bases lay in between. This CDR3 has 12 residues. Here the CDR3 DNA reads TGTGCCAGCAGTATTCTCTTCAATGAGCAGTTCTTC. Encoded protein: CASSILFNEQFF.

The genes are TRBV7-6 and TRBJ2-3; tentatively, D is TRBD1 or TRBD2 (5 bases each). The CDR3 has 16 residues. V was shortened by 4 bases and J by 1 base, with 15 bases between the two germline ends. Germline lookup yields CDR1 SGHVS and CDR2 FNYEAQ. In nucleotides, the CDR3 is TGTGCCAGCAGCTGGGGGTTGGGAGACGGCACAGATACGCAGTATTTT. Translating it yields CASSWGLGDGTDTQYF.